This entry lists 2 T cell receptor beta chains sequenced from one sample in a study of pediatric ulcerative colitis. Repertoires were generated with immunoSEQ multiplex PCR, while TCRdb's copy carries only in-frame clones and drops some. The table has tens of thousands of clones, approximately 73% seen once; the top ten hold about 0.74%. The rectum was sampled with one to two pinch biopsies at colonoscopy. The sample was gut tissue. These receptors were taken from a boy between 10 and 17 years old with moderate ulcerative colitis.

CDR3 DNA: TGTGCCAGCCAGAAGGGCCACTCCTACAATGAGCAGTTCTTC. Its translation is CASQKGHSYNEQFF. V gene TRBV6-1 combines with J gene TRBJ2-1, with D unclear. Germline V gene data show CDR1 as MNHNS and CDR2 as SASEGT. The length of the CDR3 is 14 residues. V was cut by 8 bases and J by 0 bases, with 11 bases left in between.

The chain uses TRBV7-7 and TRBJ2-1; 7 bases are shared with TRBD2. CDR3 length: 15 amino acids. V lost 5 bases and J lost 3; bases outside the gene matches: 7. Germline loops: CDR1 SSHAT, CDR2 FNYEAQ (reference sequence). CDR3 DNA: TGTGCCAGCAGCCAAAGCGGCGGGAGCTACAATGAGCAGTTCTTC. As protein: CASSQSGGSYNEQFF.